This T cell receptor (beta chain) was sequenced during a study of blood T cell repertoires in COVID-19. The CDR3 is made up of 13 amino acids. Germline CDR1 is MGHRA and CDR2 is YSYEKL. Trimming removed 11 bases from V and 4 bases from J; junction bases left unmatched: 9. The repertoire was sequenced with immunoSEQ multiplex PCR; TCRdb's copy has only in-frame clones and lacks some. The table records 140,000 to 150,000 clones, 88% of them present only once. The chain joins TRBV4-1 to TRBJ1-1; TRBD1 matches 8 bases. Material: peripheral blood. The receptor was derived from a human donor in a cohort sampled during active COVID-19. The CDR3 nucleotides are TGCGCCTCCTCCCAGGGGGCAACCACTGAAGCTTTCTTT. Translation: CASSQGATTEAFF.